The sequence of this T cell receptor (beta chain) was determined in a study of blood T cell repertoires in COVID-19. Looking at the study overall: PBMCs, B-cell-depleted T cells, or T cells provided the cDNA or gDNA that made up the material.

The study assigned cohorts using participant-reported clinical history. Original processing methods: Amplification of reference gene primers provided the estimated nucleated cell counts. Using immunoSEQ multiplex PCR, the repertoire was profiled, and TCRdb retains in-frame clones only, with some absent. V and J calls and clone size are those listed in that table; D and trimming were worked out from the DNA. Of around 200,000 clones listed, roughly 89% are singletons. In regard to this clone: Relative to the germline gene, one junction end is altered; a read error may explain this.

The CDR3 has 19 residues. Germline assignment: CDR1 SGHTA and CDR2 FQGNSA. The sequence derives from a woman aged 40 to 50 with acute COVID-19. The chain is built from TRBV7-2 and TRBJ1-1; TRBD1 might be the D (6 bases). Sequencing was performed on PBMCs or T cells enriched from blood (not recorded which). The CDR3 DNA reads TGTGCCAGCAGCTTAGCCGGGGACACCCTGGCGGGGGTGAACGCTGAAGCTTTCTTT. This codes for CASSLAGDTLAGVNAEAFF.